A single sample gave rise to the 11 T cell receptor beta chains below, sequenced in a study of cytomegalovirus exposure and HLA in healthy donors. 60 Vbeta and 13 Jbeta primers were used in PCR. Assay: immunoSEQ multiplex PCR; the TCRdb copy retains only in-frame clones and omits some. Of about 130,000 clones in the sample, approximately 79% were seen once. The sample taken for sequencing was PBMCs. All receptors derive from a man aged 18 to 30 in good health and CMV-seropositive.

The gene calls are TRBV21-1 and TRBJ1-2; TRBD1, the D gene given by the table, was not confirmed from the DNA. TRBV21-1 is reported as a pseudogene. The CDR3 contains 14 residues. DNA of the CDR3: TGTGCCACCCGAGGGGAGGGACAGGGATGCGGCTACACCTTC. It encodes CATRGEGQGCGYTF.

This clone was counted once. The V call is TRBV28, the J call TRBJ2-5; no reliable D call. V was shortened by 6 bases and J by 1 base, with 6 bases between the two germline ends. This CDR3 region has 12 residues. In germline, CDR1 is MDHEN, CDR2 SYDVKM. CDR3 bases: TGTGCCAGCAGACAGTTCCAAGAGACCCAGTACTTC. Amino acid sequence: CASRQFQETQYF.

The chain has TRBV19 and TRBJ2-7; weak D call: TRBD2 (6 bases). CDR1 is LNHDA, CDR2 SQIVND, per germline (reference sequence). The CDR3 has 18 residues. Trimming cost V 0 bases and J 4 bases, with 22 bases left between them. The CDR3 reads CASSIDRSGQSGGYEQYF. The CDR3 DNA reads TGTGCCAGTAGTATAGATCGGAGCGGGCAGTCCGGGGGTTACGAGCAGTACTTC.

The V call is TRBV27, the J call TRBJ1-1; a weak D match, TRBD1 (6 bases). The CDR3 contains 13 residues. Germline CDR1 MNHEY, CDR2 SMNVEV (reference sequence). V lost 5 bases and J lost 1, with 8 bases in between. CDR3 nucleotide sequence: TGTGCCAGCAGTCCCAGGGGGAACACTGAAGCTTTCTTT. Translated, it gives CASSPRGNTEAFF.

The J gene is TRBJ2-3, the V gene TRBV9, with D possibly matching TRBD2 (6 bases). The CDR3 length is 16 residues. Between the trimmed V and J ends, which lost 0 bases and 0 bases, there was a span of 11 bases. In germline, CDR1 is SGDLS, CDR2 YYNGEE. This CDR3 reads CASSVDGGASTDTQYF. CDR3 coding DNA: TGTGCCAGCAGCGTAGATGGCGGGGCTAGCACAGATACGCAGTATTTT.

This chain connects TRBV7-9 to TRBJ2-5, with TRBD1 matching over 8 bases. The V gene end was trimmed by 4 bases and the J gene end by 5 bases; junction bases not matched to a gene: 6. Germline V gene lookup returns CDR1 SEHNR and CDR2 FQNEAQ (reference sequence). The CDR3 runs to 14 residues. This CDR3 is CASSYRGVTETQYF. Written as DNA, the CDR3 is TGTGCCAGCAGCTACAGGGGGGTCACGGAGACCCAGTACTTC. The whole variable domain, remainder taken from reference TRBV7-9 and TRBJ2-5, is DTGVSQNPRHKITKRGQNVTFRCDPISEHNRLYWYRQTLGQGPEFLTYFQNEAQLEKSRLLSDRFSAERPKGSFSTLEIQRTEQGDSAMYLCASSYRGVTETQYFGPGTRLLVL.

This rearrangement joins TRBV4-1 to TRBJ2-5; 12 positions match TRBD2. This CDR3 spans 17 amino acids. Germline CDR1 MGHRA, CDR2 YSYEKL. V was clipped by 4 bases and J by 4 bases; unmatched bases: 10. The CDR3 loop reads CASSPWTSGDTGETQYF. The CDR3 DNA reads as TGCGCCAGCAGCCCTTGGACTAGCGGGGATACTGGAGAGACCCAGTACTTC.

The sample holds one count of this clone. V usage is TRBV6-5 and J usage is TRBJ2-5; no clear D gene. The CDR3 sequence is 16 residues long. Deletions cut 0 bases from V and 4 bases from J, with 15 bases between. Per germline, CDR1 MNHEY and CDR2 SVGAGI. Written as DNA, the CDR3 is TGTGCCAGCAGTTACTCGAGAAGCGCTTTGGGAGAGACCCAGTACTTC. Translated, it gives CASSYSRSALGETQYF.

The V gene is TRBV5-6, the J gene TRBJ1-4; D remains ambiguous. The length of the CDR3 is 13 residues. Germline CDR1 reads SGHDT; CDR2 reads YYEEEE. V lost 2 bases and J lost 7, with 9 bases in between. CDR3 bases: TGTGCCAGCAGCTTCCTGACAAGTGAAAAACTGTTTTTT. The encoded protein is CASSFLTSEKLFF.

The chain combines TRBV4-2 with TRBJ1-1, with D tentatively TRBD1 (6 bases). Looked up from germline, CDR1 is LGHNA and CDR2 is YNFKEQ. V lost 0 bases and J 6 bases, leaving 14 bases between the germline ends. This CDR3 has 15 residues. This CDR3 reads CASSQDGQILAEAFF. The CDR3 nucleotides are TGTGCCAGCAGCCAAGATGGACAGATATTAGCTGAAGCTTTCTTT.

The rearrangement joins TRBV25-1 to TRBJ2-5, with 9 positions matching TRBD1. CDR3 length: 15 amino acids. The germline V gene encodes CDR1 MGHDK and CDR2 SYGVNS. V dropped 2 bases and J dropped 7; count of bases not matched to a gene: 8. The DNA of the CDR3 is TGTGCCAGCAGTGAACCCGGGACAGGGAGACTGACCCAGTACTTC. It translates to CASSEPGTGRLTQYF. The full variable domain, in which reference TRBV25-1 and TRBJ2-5 provide the parts outside the CDR3, is EADIYQTPRYLVIGTGKKITLECSQTMGHDKMYWYQQDPGMELHLIHYSYGVNSTEKGDLSSESTVSRIRTEHFPLTLESARPSHTSQYLCASSEPGTGRLTQYFGPGTRLLVL.